Listed below are T cell receptor beta chains from one sample, sequenced in a study of Tregs in tolerant kidney transplant recipients. Only in-frame clones appear in the TCRdb table, and some are missing; sequencing was by immunoSEQ multiplex PCR. The table has under 300,000 clones, roughly 84% seen once. The sequenced material came from CD4+ T cells from blood. These receptors all stem from a human donor in good health. Both conserved end residues are part of each CDR3. The order of the fields is J gene, clone size, V gene, D gene, CDR3 protein. The D gene is left open where the match is weak. Clone size, where shown, is once, few, many, or a class for clones that have expanded.

>TRBJ2-6|-|TRBV12-5|TRBD1
CASGPGQFTTVLTF
>TRBJ1-5|once|TRBV6-5|-
CASSYQAHWPQHF
>TRBJ2-7|-|TRBV29-1|TRBD1
CSATRGTAYEQYF
>TRBJ2-7|-|TRBV4-1|-
CASSQLVAFPSYEQYF
>TRBJ2-1|-|TRBV19|TRBD2
CASSRGGRSYNEQFF
>TRBJ2-2|-|TRBV30|TRBD1
CAWRSQGFTGELFF
>TRBJ2-3|-|TRBV5-1|TRBD2
CASSLSSGHTDTQYF
>TRBJ2-5|once|TRBV5-4|TRBD1
CASSRNTGGETQYF
>TRBJ2-1|-|TRBV15|TRBD1
CATSRGTGGSYNEQFF
>TRBJ2-7|-|TRBV6-4|-
CASSSPPSTKRDEQYF
>TRBJ2-2|-|TRBV18|TRBD2
CASSPWTSNTEELFF
>TRBJ1-2|once|TRBV27|-
CASSFDPRAANNYGYTF
>TRBJ1-1|-|TRBV6-5|-
CASSYRDLNTEAFF
>TRBJ2-7|-|TRBV11-3|TRBD2
CASSQRPPFSPSGRYYEQYF
>TRBJ1-6|-|TRBV4-1|-
CASSQLQNSPLHF
>TRBJ1-1|-|TRBV5-6|-
CASSFNTEAFF
>TRBJ2-5|-|TRBV18|-
CASSPPRLNGETQYF
>TRBJ1-4|-|TRBV15|-
CATSSTVDGKLFF
>TRBJ2-2|-|TRBV6-1|TRBD1
CASKGQGAGTGELFF
>TRBJ2-7|few|TRBV6-5|TRBD2
CASSRGVISYEQYF
>TRBJ2-1|-|TRBV11-3|-
CASSLGYGQSYNEQFF
>TRBJ1-3|-|TRBV6-1|TRBD1
CASSEGTGKTNTIYF
>TRBJ1-2|-|TRBV5-4|-
CASSLYIGDISGYTF
>TRBJ2-1|-|TRBV7-2|TRBD2
CASSFRRTSGGNEQFF
>TRBJ2-7|-|TRBV4-1|-
CASSRSPHPRDPYEQYF
>TRBJ1-4|-|TRBV11-2|TRBD1
CASSPDRGRGTANEKLFF
>TRBJ2-7|few|TRBV11-2|TRBD2
CASSQRGDYIYGEQYF
>TRBJ1-1|-|TRBV4-1|TRBD1
CASSLLQGEYSAEAFF
>TRBJ1-5|-|TRBV27|-
CASSKSLRDGNRGNQPQHF
>TRBJ1-4|-|TRBV6-5|-
CASSYGPIGTNEKLFF
>TRBJ1-5|-|TRBV7-6|-
CASSSSTGLQPQHF
>TRBJ1-5|-|TRBV4-2|-
CASSPDSFSNQPQHF
>TRBJ1-2|medium-sized|TRBV27|-
CASSLRGISGNTLRYYGYTF
>TRBJ1-6|-|TRBV9|-
CASSRRGWDSPLHF
>TRBJ1-2|-|TRBV11-3|-
CASSLDSGAEEINYGYTF
>TRBJ1-1|-|TRBV6-1|-
CASSDGLNTEAFF
>TRBJ2-2|-|TRBV5-4|-
CASSSGRGYTGELFF
>TRBJ2-4|-|TRBV5-1|-
CASSGTGTGTKNIQYF
>TRBJ1-6|-|TRBV2|TRBD1
CASSEQGQGNSPLHF
>TRBJ2-1|-|TRBV6-5|TRBD2
CAPWWGRGNEQFF
>TRBJ2-1|-|TRBV7-3|-
CASQNRGGDEQFF
>TRBJ2-5|-|TRBV7-7|TRBD2
CASSLDGAGGQETQYF
>TRBJ1-1|-|TRBV30|-
CAWGAQGFTEAFF
>TRBJ1-6|-|TRBV30|-
CAWNHPTGPLHF
>TRBJ2-3|-|TRBV19|-
CASMARVTDTQYF
>TRBJ1-1|-|TRBV27|-
CASSLRGGSVKYEAFF
>TRBJ1-1|once|TRBV29-1|TRBD1
CSAYPTQGAYGTEAFF
>TRBJ1-2|-|TRBV5-1|TRBD1
CASSTGQVDYGYTF
>TRBJ2-5|-|TRBV5-1|-
CASSLVGNQETQYF
>TRBJ2-7|-|TRBV5-6|TRBD1
CASSWGQHYEQYF
>TRBJ2-6|-|TRBV4-1|TRBD1
CASSRFDRGPVSGANVLTF
>TRBJ2-1|-|TRBV30|-
CAWVRGRNNEQFF
>TRBJ2-7|-|TRBV6-6|-
CASSSRGDEQYF
>TRBJ2-1|-|TRBV30|TRBD2
CAWSGDQRGVDEQFF
>TRBJ2-1|-|TRBV4-1|TRBD1
CASSRGQVRYNEQFF
>TRBJ1-4|-|TRBV18|TRBD1
CASSLTGAANEKLFF
>TRBJ2-5|-|TRBV5-6|TRBD2
CASNLAGGPRETQYF
>TRBJ2-3|-|TRBV5-1|-
CASSLLGDTQYF
>TRBJ2-5|-|TRBV10-3|TRBD2
CATEAAGGPQETQYF